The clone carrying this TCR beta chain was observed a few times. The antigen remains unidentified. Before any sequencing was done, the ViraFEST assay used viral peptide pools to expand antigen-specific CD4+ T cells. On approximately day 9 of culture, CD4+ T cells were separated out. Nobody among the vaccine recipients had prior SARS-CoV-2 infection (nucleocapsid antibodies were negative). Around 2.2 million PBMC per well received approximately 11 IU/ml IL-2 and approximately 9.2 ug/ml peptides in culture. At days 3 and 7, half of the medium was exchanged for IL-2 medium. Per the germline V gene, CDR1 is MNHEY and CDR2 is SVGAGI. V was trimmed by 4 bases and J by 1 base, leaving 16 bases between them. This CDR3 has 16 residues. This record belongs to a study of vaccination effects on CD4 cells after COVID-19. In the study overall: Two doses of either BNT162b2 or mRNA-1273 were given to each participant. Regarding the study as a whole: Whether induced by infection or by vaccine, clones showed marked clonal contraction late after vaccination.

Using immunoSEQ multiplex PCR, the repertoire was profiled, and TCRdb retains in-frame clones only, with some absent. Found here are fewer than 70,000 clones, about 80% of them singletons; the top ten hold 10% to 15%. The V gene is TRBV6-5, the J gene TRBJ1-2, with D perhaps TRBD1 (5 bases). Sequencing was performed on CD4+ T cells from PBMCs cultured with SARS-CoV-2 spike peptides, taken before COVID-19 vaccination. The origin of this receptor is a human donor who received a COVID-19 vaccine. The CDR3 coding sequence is TGTGCCAGCAGTTGGGAAGGGGTTGGGTTTAACTATGGCTACACCTTC. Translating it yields CASSWEGVGFNYGYTF.